This TCR beta chain was documented in a study of PD-L1 blockade in urothelial cancer. In the study overall: Patients' histories included 0 to 3 prior chemotherapy regimens. Analyses used blood from 3 weeks (second dose) and 6 weeks after treatment start.

Trimming left V 5 bases short and J 6 bases short, with 16 bases between. The CDR3 covers 15 residues. Germline loops: CDR1 MDHEN, CDR2 SYDVKM. Data came from immunoSEQ multiplex PCR; TCRdb stores just in-frame clones and leaves some out. The sample consists of about 40,000 clones, approximately 80% of them appearing once. Diagnoses among patients were locally advanced or metastatic urothelial carcinoma. Peripheral blood mononuclear cells were collected from every patient before and during treatment, yielding between 1 and 8 samples per patient. The gene calls are TRBV28 and TRBJ1-4, with D perhaps matching TRBD1 (6 bases). The sequence was obtained from a man aged 60 to 69 with urothelial cancer. Sequencing was performed on PBMCs, taken around atezolizumab (anti-PD-L1) treatment. This chain's CDR3 is CASSILVAGDEKLFF. CDR3 DNA sequence: TGTGCCAGCAGTATCCTCGTTGCAGGGGATGAAAAACTGTTTTTT.